Listed below are T cell receptor beta chains from one sample, sequenced in a study of cytomegalovirus exposure and HLA in healthy donors. Repertoires were generated with immunoSEQ multiplex PCR, while TCRdb's copy carries only in-frame clones and drops some. Found here are over 200,000 clones, around 90% of them singletons; the top ten hold under 0.4%. The specimen was PBMCs. Receptor source: a young woman in good health and CMV-seronegative. The CDR3 runs from the conserved cysteine through the conserved F or W. The D gene is left open where the match is weak. Size tells how often a clone was seen (once, few, many) or the class of an expanded clone, and some rows leave it out.

NA	TRBV29-1	NA	TRBJ2-7	CSVEWGPAEQYF	TGCAGCGTTGAGTGGGGCCCCGCCGAGCAGTACTTC
TRBD1	TRBV6-6	NA	TRBJ1-1	CASSGQGAHTEAFF	TGTGCCAGCAGTGGACAGGGGGCGCACACTGAAGCTTTCTTT
NA	TRBV7-6	NA	TRBJ2-3	CASSLAILGRVGTDTQYF	TGTGCCAGCAGCTTAGCGATTTTAGGGCGGGTTGGCACAGATACGCAGTATTTT
TRBD2	TRBV27	NA	TRBJ2-6	CASTDTGTSGGISGANVLTF	TGTGCCAGCACCGATACAGGGACTAGCGGGGGTATCTCTGGGGCCAACGTCCTGACTTTC
NA	TRBV5-4	NA	TRBJ2-5	CASSQTPETQYF	TGTGCCAGCAGCCAGACACCGGAGACCCAGTACTTC
NA	TRBV7-2	NA	TRBJ2-1	CASTATANRDYNEQFF	TGTGCCAGCACCGCCACGGCCAACCGGGACTACAATGAGCAGTTCTTC
NA	TRBV4-1	few	TRBJ2-5	CASSPTMTMGETQYF	TGCGCCAGCAGCCCTACCATGACTATGGGAGAGACCCAGTACTTC
NA	TRBV28	once	TRBJ2-4	CASSLKGVVDKNIQYF	TGTGCCAGCAGTTTAAAGGGGGTTGTGGACAAAAACATTCAGTACTTC
NA	TRBV7-2	NA	TRBJ1-2	CASSLVSEANYGYTF	TGTGCCAGCAGCTTAGTATCCGAGGCGAACTATGGCTACACCTTC
TRBD1	TRBV4-1	once	TRBJ2-1	CASSPRDRVYNEQFF	TGCGCCAGCAGCCCCCGGGACAGGGTGTACAATGAGCAGTTCTTC
NA	TRBV7-9	NA	TRBJ2-5	CASSLAPRGLGETQYF	TGTGCCAGCAGCTTAGCGCCTAGAGGGCTGGGGGAGACCCAGTACTTC
TRBD2	TRBV11-2	once	TRBJ2-7	CASSFTSGRYEQYF	TGTGCCAGCAGCTTCACTAGCGGGAGATACGAGCAGTACTTC
NA	TRBV25-1	NA	TRBJ1-1	CASSDTGGGLNTEAFF	TGTGCCAGCAGTGATACAGGCGGAGGGTTGAACACTGAAGCTTTCTTT
NA	TRBV30	NA	TRBJ1-1	CAWNPSGRTEAFF	TGTGCCTGGAACCCCTCCGGGAGAACTGAAGCTTTCTTT
TRBD2	TRBV19	few	TRBJ2-5	CASSIREGGETQYF	TGTGCCAGTAGTATCAGAGAGGGAGGGGAGACCCAGTACTTC
NA	TRBV4-1	NA	TRBJ1-6	CASSQGSGQGYSNSPLHF	TGCGCCAGCAGCCAAGGGTCCGGTCAGGGTTATTCCAATTCACCCCTCCACTTT
TRBD2	TRBV5-6	NA	TRBJ2-7	CASSPSGGGYEQYF	TGTGCCAGCAGCCCTAGCGGGGGTGGCTACGAGCAGTACTTC
NA	TRBV28	NA	TRBJ1-5	CASSFSGKGGQPQHF	TGTGCCAGCAGTTTTTCCGGGAAGGGCGGTCAGCCCCAGCATTTT
NA	TRBV7-2	once	TRBJ2-6	CASSSRQFSGANVLTF	TGTGCCAGCAGCTCCAGACAGTTCTCTGGGGCCAACGTCCTGACTTTC